The following is a TCR beta chain sequence with its context. This record comes from a study of T-cell reconstitution after alpha-beta-depleted transplantation in children. CDR1 is SEHNR and CDR2 is FQNEAQ in the germline V gene (reference sequence). V lost 0 bases, J lost 3 bases, and 14 bases lay in between. The CDR3 is 16 residues long. Preparation of the TCRbeta library was carried out with unique molecular identifiers. TCRdb analysed the PCR reads with MiXCR anew, one entry per CDR3 protein. The data show about 540,000 distinct CDR3 sequences, about a sixth seen once. The chain joins TRBV7-9 to TRBJ1-2; D perhaps matches TRBD1 (5 bases). This receptor was identified in a human donor who donated a stem cell graft to a child with acute lymphoblastic leukemia. Source: PBMCs from the stem cell graft donor, taken from the stem cell graft. The CDR3: CASSLALREADYGYTF. The CDR3 DNA reads TGTGCCAGCAGCTTAGCGCTCAGGGAGGCGGACTATGGCTACACCTTC.